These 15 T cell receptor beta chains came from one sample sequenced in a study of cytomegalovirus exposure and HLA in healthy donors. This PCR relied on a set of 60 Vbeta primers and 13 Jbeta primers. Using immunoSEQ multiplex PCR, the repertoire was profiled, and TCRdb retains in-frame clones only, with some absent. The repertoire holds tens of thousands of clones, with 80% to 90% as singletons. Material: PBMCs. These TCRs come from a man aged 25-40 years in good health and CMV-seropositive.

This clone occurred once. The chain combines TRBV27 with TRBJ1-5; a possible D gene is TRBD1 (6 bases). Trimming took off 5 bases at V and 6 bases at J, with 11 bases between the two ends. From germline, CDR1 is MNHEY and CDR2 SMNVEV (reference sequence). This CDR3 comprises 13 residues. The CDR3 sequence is CASSRGALQPQHF. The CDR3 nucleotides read TGTGCCAGCAGTCGGGGGGCTCTTCAGCCCCAGCATTTT.

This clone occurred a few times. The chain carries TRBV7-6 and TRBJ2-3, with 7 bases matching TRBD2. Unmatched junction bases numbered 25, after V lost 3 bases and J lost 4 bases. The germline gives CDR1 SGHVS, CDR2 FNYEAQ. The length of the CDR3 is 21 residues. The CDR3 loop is CASSFPGGSEDPQLGADTQYF. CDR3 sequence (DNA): TGTGCCAGCAGCTTTCCCGGGGGGTCGGAGGACCCGCAATTGGGGGCAGATACGCAGTATTTT.

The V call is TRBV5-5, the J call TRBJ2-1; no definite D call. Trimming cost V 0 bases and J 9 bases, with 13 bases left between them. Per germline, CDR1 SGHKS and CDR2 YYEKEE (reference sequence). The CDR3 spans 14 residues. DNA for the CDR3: TGTGCCAGCAGCTTGGGACTGCCGGTTTCTGAGCAGTTCTTC. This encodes CASSLGLPVSEQFF.

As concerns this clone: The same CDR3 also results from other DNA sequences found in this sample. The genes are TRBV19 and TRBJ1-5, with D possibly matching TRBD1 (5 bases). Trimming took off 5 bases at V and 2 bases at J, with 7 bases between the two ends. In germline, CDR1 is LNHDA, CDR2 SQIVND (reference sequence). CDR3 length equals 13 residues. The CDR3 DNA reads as TGTGCCAGTAGTTTACAGGGCAATCAGCCCCAGCATTTT. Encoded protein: CASSLQGNQPQHF.

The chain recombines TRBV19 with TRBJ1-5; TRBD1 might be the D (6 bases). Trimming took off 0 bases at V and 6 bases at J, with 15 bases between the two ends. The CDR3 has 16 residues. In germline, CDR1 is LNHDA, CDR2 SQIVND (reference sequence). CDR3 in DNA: TGTGCCAGTAGTATAGATTGGCAGGGGTTAGGTCAGCCCCAGCATTTT. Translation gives CASSIDWQGLGQPQHF.

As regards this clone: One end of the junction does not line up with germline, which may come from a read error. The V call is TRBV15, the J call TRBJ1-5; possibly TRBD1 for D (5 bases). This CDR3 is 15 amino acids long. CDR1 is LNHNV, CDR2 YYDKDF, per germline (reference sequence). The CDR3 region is CAASDLEGANQPQHF. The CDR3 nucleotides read TGTGCCGCCAGCGACCTCGAAGGGGCAAATCAGCCCCAGCATTTT.

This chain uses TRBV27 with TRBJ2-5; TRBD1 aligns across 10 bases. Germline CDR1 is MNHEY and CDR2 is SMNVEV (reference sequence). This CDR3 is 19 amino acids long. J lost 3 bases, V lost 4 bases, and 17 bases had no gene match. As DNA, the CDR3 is TGTGCCAGCAGTTCCCTGACCGGGACAGGGGTTTCGGTTAAAGAGACCCAGTACTTC. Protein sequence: CASSSLTGTGVSVKETQYF.

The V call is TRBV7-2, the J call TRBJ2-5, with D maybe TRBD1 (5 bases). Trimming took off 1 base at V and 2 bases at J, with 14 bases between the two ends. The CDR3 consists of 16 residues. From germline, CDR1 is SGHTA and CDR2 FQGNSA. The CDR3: CASSLERWQGQETQYF. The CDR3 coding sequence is TGTGCCAGCAGCTTAGAAAGATGGCAGGGTCAAGAGACCCAGTACTTC.

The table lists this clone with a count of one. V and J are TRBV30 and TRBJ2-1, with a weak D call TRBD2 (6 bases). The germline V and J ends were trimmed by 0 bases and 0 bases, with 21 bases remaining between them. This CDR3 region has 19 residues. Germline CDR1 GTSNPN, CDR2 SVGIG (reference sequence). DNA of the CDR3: TGTGCCTGGAGTGTACTACGGACTACTTTTCCAAGCTCCTACAATGAGCAGTTCTTC. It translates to CAWSVLRTTFPSSYNEQFF.

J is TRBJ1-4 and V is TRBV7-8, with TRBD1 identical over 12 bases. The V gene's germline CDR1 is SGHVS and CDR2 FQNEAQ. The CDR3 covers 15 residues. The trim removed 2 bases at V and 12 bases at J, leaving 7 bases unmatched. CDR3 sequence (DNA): TGTGCCAGCAGCTTACAGGGGACAGGGGGCGATCAACTGTTTTTT. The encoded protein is CASSLQGTGGDQLFF.

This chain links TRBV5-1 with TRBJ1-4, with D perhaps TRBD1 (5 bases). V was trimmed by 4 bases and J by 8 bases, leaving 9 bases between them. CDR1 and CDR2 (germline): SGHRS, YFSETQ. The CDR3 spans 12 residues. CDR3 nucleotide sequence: TGCGCCAGCAGCCCCGGGGGGGAAAAACTGTTTTTT. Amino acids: CASSPGGEKLFF.

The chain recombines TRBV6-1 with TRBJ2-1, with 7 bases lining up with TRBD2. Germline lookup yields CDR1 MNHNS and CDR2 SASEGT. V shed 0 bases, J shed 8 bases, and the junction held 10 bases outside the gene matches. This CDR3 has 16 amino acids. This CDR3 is CASSEALASGSHEQFF. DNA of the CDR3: TGTGCCAGCAGTGAAGCGCTGGCTAGCGGCAGCCATGAGCAGTTCTTC.

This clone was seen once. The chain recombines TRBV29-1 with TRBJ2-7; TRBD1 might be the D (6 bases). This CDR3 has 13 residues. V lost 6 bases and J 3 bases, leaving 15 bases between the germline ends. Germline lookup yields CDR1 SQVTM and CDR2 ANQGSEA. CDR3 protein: CSVGAGRGYEQYF. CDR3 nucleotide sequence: TGCAGCGTGGGGGCCGGCCGGGGCTACGAGCAGTACTTC.

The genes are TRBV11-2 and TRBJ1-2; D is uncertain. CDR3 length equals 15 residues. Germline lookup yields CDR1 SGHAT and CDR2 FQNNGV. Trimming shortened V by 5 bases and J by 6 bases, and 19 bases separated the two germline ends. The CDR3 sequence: CASSPRSGESHGYTF. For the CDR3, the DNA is TGTGCCAGCAGCCCTCGGAGCGGGGAATCCCATGGCTACACCTTC.

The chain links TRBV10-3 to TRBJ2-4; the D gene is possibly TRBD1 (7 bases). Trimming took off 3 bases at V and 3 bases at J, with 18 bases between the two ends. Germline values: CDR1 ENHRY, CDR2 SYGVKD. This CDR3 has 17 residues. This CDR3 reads CAISESLAGGGKNIQYF. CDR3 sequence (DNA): TGTGCCATCAGTGAATCATTGGCAGGGGGAGGCAAAAACATTCAGTACTTC.